This T cell receptor (beta chain) was obtained from a study of regulatory T cells in long-lasting Graves disease. In building TCR beta libraries, iRepertoire HTBI primers were used together with Arm-PCR of CDR3 regions. One entry per CDR3 protein results from TCRdb running MiXCR on the multiplex PCR reads. The sample has around 430,000 distinct CDR3 sequences, 20% to 25% seen once; the top ten hold around 13%. The study, taken as a whole, reports: Persistent disease exhibited a predilection for TRBV28, TRBJ1-2 and TRBJ2-5. Public clonotype sharing was higher in persistent than newly diagnosed patients.

CDR3 length equals 13 residues. The trim removed 7 bases at V and 5 bases at J, leaving 8 bases unmatched. Germline CDR1 reads SNHLY; CDR2 reads FYNNEI. Time point noted: persistent/refractory GD, antithyroid drugs over 5 years with positive TRAb. Construction of the TCR library relied on RNA isolated from PBMCs. The patient group derived from an endocrinology department in Xi'an, China. Peripheral blood, 8.5 to 9.5 milliliters per patient, was collected in EDTA tubes. This clonotype was seen repeatedly, ten times or more. What it recognizes is unknown. The origin of this receptor is a female donor with Graves disease. Here the sequenced sample was peripheral blood mononuclear cells (PBMCs), taken when the disease was refractory, from a patient treated with antithyroid drugs. V is TRBV2 and J is TRBJ2-7, with 7 bases that match TRBD1. DNA for the CDR3: TGTGCCAGCACCGTACAGGGGATCCACGAGCAGTACTTC. Translating it yields CASTVQGIHEQYF.